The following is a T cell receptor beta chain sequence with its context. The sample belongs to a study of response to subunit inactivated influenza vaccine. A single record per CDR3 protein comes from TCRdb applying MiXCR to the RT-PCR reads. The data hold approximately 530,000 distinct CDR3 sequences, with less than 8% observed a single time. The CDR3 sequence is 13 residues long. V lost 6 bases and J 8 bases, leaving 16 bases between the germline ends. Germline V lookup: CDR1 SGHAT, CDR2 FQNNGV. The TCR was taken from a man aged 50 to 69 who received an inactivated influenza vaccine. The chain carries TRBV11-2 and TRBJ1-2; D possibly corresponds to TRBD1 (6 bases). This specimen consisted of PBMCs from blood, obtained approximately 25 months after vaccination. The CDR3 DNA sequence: TGTGCCAGCAGTCGAACTTCGGGGGGCGGCTACACCTTC. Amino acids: CASSRTSGGGYTF.